What follows describes a single T cell receptor beta chain. No antigen is known for it. This entry is derived from a study of cytomegalovirus exposure and HLA in healthy donors. Notes on the study in general: When a later analysis compared HLA-associated TCR beta chains with equally common others, the HLA-associated chains turned out to be more clonally expanded and to have lower generation probabilities. Reports indicate that TCR beta sequences accurately predicted the HLA-A and HLA-B alleles of most subjects. Donors were assumed by presence/absence analyses to have roughly uniform sequencing depth. An analysis done earlier found most TCR beta V segments productive about 87% or about 30% of the time.

60 Vbeta and 13 Jbeta primers were used in PCR. Profiled with immunoSEQ multiplex PCR; TCRdb holds only in-frame clones, not every one. The repertoire holds over 150,000 clones, with 80% to 85% as singletons. This receptor was obtained from a man aged 45-60 years in good health and CMV-seronegative. Specimen: PBMCs.

The CDR3 is CASSPMGTGEVGYTF. In DNA, the CDR3 is TGTGCCAGCAGCCCGATGGGGACAGGGGAGGTTGGCTACACCTTC. The chain combines TRBV7-3 with TRBJ1-2; 10 bases agree with TRBD1. The CDR3 has 15 residues. Germline CDR1 is SGHTA and CDR2 is FQGTGA. Trimming removed 5 bases from V and 7 bases from J; junction bases left unmatched: 10.